These T cell receptor beta chains were read from a single sample in a study of blood T cell repertoires in COVID-19. TCRdb's table, derived via immunoSEQ multiplex PCR, lists solely in-frame clones and lacks some. Of about 230,000 clones in the sample, approximately 90% were seen once. Sequencing used peripheral blood. These receptor sequences come from a woman aged 18 to 35 who had recovered from COVID-19. Both conserved end residues are part of each CDR3. Fields, in order: clone size, V gene, J gene, D gene, CDR3 DNA, CDR3 protein. D genes are given only for firm matches. The listing skips clone size in some rows; elsewhere it reads once, few, many or a size class.

few,TRBV30,TRBJ1-2,-,TGTGCCTGGAGTGTAGTGGGTGCCGGGGATGGCTACACCTTC,CAWSVVGAGDGYTF
-,TRBV21-1,TRBJ2-7,-,TGTGCCAGCAGCACCCTCGCCCTGGCTAGCGGGATTGACGAGCAGTACTTC,CASSTLALASGIDEQYF
-,TRBV19,TRBJ2-7,TRBD1,TGTGCCAGTAGTTTCGGAACGACAGGGCCCCTACAACTCTACGAGCAGTACTTC,CASSFGTTGPLQLYEQYF
-,TRBV5-6,TRBJ1-3,TRBD1,TGTGCCAGCAGCCAGGACAGGGGGAACTCTGGAAACACCATATATTTT,CASSQDRGNSGNTIYF
-,TRBV11-2,TRBJ2-3,-,TGTGCCAGCAGTGTTCGACTCCTTTCATGGGATACGCAGTATTTT,CASSVRLLSWDTQYF
-,TRBV29-1,TRBJ2-6,-,TGCAGCGTAGTAACGGATGCCACAGGAAGTTCCGGGGCCAACGTCCTGACTTTC,CSVVTDATGSSGANVLTF
-,TRBV9,TRBJ2-1,TRBD1,TGTGCCAGCAGCGCATTCGGGGGACAGGGGAATGAGCAGTTCTTC,CASSAFGGQGNEQFF
-,TRBV5-4,TRBJ1-2,TRBD1,TGTGCCAGCAGCTTCCGGGACAGTTTCTATGGCTACACCTTC,CASSFRDSFYGYTF
-,TRBV19,TRBJ1-4,-,TGTGCCAGTAGTATGAGTATTAATGAAAAACTGTTTTTT,CASSMSINEKLFF
few,TRBV11-1,TRBJ1-1,-,TGTGCCAGCAGCTATCAGAACACTGAAGCTTTCTTT,CASSYQNTEAFF
-,TRBV6-5,TRBJ2-3,TRBD1,TGTGCCAGTTCGCGGACAGGAGATACGCAGTATTTT,CASSRTGDTQYF
-,TRBV5-6,TRBJ2-2,TRBD2,TGTGCCAGCAGCTTGGAGGGACTAGCTACCGGGGAGCTGTTTTTT,CASSLEGLATGELFF
-,TRBV19,TRBJ2-7,-,TGTGCCAGTAGTATAGATCGGTCCCCTTTTCGGGAGCAGTACTTC,CASSIDRSPFREQYF
-,TRBV7-2,TRBJ2-1,-,TGTGCCAGCAGCTCTCGACTAGTCCATGAGCAGTTCTTC,CASSSRLVHEQFF
-,TRBV6-2/TRBV6-3,TRBJ2-7,-,TGTGCCAGCAGTTACGGGGCCTCGAGGGGACTCGACGAGCAGTACTTC,CASSYGASRGLDEQYF
once,TRBV14,TRBJ2-5,TRBD2,TGTGCCAGCAGCCAAGAAGAGTGGCTAGCGGAAGAGACCCAGTACTTC,CASSQEEWLAEETQYF
-,TRBV23-1,TRBJ2-5,-,TGCGCCAGCAGCCCAGTAACCCAGTACTTC,CASSPVTQYF
-,TRBV25-1,TRBJ2-7,TRBD1,TGTGCCAGCAGCCGCGAGGACAGGGGGCCCTACGAGCAGTACTTC,CASSREDRGPYEQYF
-,TRBV7-2,TRBJ1-5,-,TGTGCCAGCAGCCCCCATAACAGGATTAGCAATCAGCCCCAGCATTTT,CASSPHNRISNQPQHF
-,TRBV11-3,TRBJ2-1,TRBD2,TGTGCCAGCAGCCCCTGGACTAGCGGGAGGGCCTACAATGAGCAGTTCTTC,CASSPWTSGRAYNEQFF
-,TRBV7-2,TRBJ1-1,-,TGTGCCAGCAGCTTAGGAGGAGGGATCATGAACACTGAAGCTTTCTTT,CASSLGGGIMNTEAFF
-,TRBV12-3/TRBV12-4,TRBJ1-2,-,TGTGCCAGCAGTTTAGAGTCAGGCTATGGCTACACCTTC,CASSLESGYGYTF
-,TRBV7-9,TRBJ1-5,-,TGTGCCAGCAGCCAAGGGACTTTAGATCAGCCCCAGCATTTT,CASSQGTLDQPQHF
-,TRBV10-3,TRBJ2-5,TRBD2,TGTGCCATCAGCGACCCTTTCCCGGGGGGAGAGACCCAGTACTTC,CAISDPFPGGETQYF
-,TRBV6-4,TRBJ2-1,-,TGTGCCAGCAGCCCCTACGGACTTGTCTACAATGAGCAGTTCTTC,CASSPYGLVYNEQFF
-,TRBV4-3,TRBJ1-6,TRBD1,TGCGCCAGCAGCAACCAGGGGGAAGAGAGCTCCTATAATTCACCCCTCCACTTT,CASSNQGEESSYNSPLHF
-,TRBV5-3,TRBJ1-3,-,TGTGCCAGAAGCTTATTTGGGACAAGGCAAGGAAACACCATATATTTT,CARSLFGTRQGNTIYF
-,TRBV2,TRBJ2-7,-,TGTGCCAGCAGGGCCAACTCCTACGAGCAGTACTTC,CASRANSYEQYF
-,TRBV4-2,TRBJ2-1,TRBD2,TGTGCCAGCAGCCAAGGACTAGCGGGAGGGCCTGAGTACAATGAGCAGTTCTTC,CASSQGLAGGPEYNEQFF
-,TRBV2,TRBJ1-3,TRBD1,TGTGCCAGCAGGACAGGGATTGGAAACACCATATATTTT,CASRTGIGNTIYF
-,TRBV11-1,TRBJ2-5,TRBD2,TGTGCCTCAGGCGGGAGGGAAGAGACCCAGTACTTC,CASGGREETQYF
-,TRBV5-1,TRBJ2-6,-,TGCGCCAGCAGCTTGGTGCCAGGGAACGGGGCCAACGTCCTGACTTTC,CASSLVPGNGANVLTF
few,TRBV7-9,TRBJ2-7,TRBD2,TGTGCCAGCAGCTTCGAGCGGGAGGTGGAGGAGCAGTACTTC,CASSFEREVEEQYF
-,TRBV19,TRBJ1-2,-,TGTGCCAGTAGTGGGGCCCCGAACTATGGCTACACCTTC,CASSGAPNYGYTF
-,TRBV18,TRBJ2-3,TRBD1,TGTGCCAGCTCACCGGGACAGGGCACAGATACGCAGTATTTT,CASSPGQGTDTQYF
-,TRBV6-5,TRBJ1-6,-,TGTGCCAGCAAGGGGGACCGCGGGTCACCCCTCCACTTT,CASKGDRGSPLHF
-,TRBV30,TRBJ1-1,-,TGTGCCTGGGGCAACTGGGCGGGTAACACTGAAGCTTTCTTT,CAWGNWAGNTEAFF
-,TRBV4-3,TRBJ1-2,-,TGCGCCAGCAACGGCGGCTATGGCTACACCTTC,CASNGGYGYTF
-,TRBV15,TRBJ1-1,-,TGTGCCACCAGTGGGGGGGAAGCTTTCTTT,CATSGGEAFF
-,TRBV9,TRBJ1-1,-,TGTGCCAGCAGCTCAAGTCCCCATAGCACTGAAGCTTTCTTT,CASSSSPHSTEAFF
-,TRBV30,TRBJ2-5,-,TGTGCCTGGAGTTGGGGGAGGAGTAGAGGCCAAGAGACCCAGTACTTC,CAWSWGRSRGQETQYF
-,TRBV19,TRBJ1-2,TRBD1,TGTGCCAGTAGAGTATGGGGGACAGGGGAAGGTGCAGGGAATGGCTACACCTTC,CASRVWGTGEGAGNGYTF
-,TRBV4-3,TRBJ1-1,TRBD1,TGCGCCAGCAGCCAAGATAACAGGGGGTACACTGAAGCTTTCTTT,CASSQDNRGYTEAFF
-,TRBV2,TRBJ2-7,TRBD2,TGTGCCAGCAGCGGGACTAGCGGGAGTAGCTACGAGCAGTACTTC,CASSGTSGSSYEQYF
-,TRBV4-3,TRBJ1-2,-,TGCGCCAGCAGCCAAGATCTTGGGGCGACACTTTATGGCTACACCTTC,CASSQDLGATLYGYTF
-,TRBV7-3,TRBJ1-6,TRBD1,TGTGCCAGCAGCCCAACCCGACAGGGGGATAAGTCACCCCTCCACTTT,CASSPTRQGDKSPLHF
-,TRBV6-2/TRBV6-3,TRBJ2-1,TRBD2,TGTGCCAGCAGTTATCCGGAGACTAGCGGGACATCCTACAATGAGCAGTTCTTC,CASSYPETSGTSYNEQFF
-,TRBV10-3,TRBJ2-1,-,TGTGCCATAGGCACTGGGGCCCTCTCCTACAATGAGCAGTTCTTC,CAIGTGALSYNEQFF
-,TRBV7-2,TRBJ2-1,-,TGTGCCAGCAGCTTACAAGGAGGCTTAAATGAGCAGTTCTTC,CASSLQGGLNEQFF